This TCR beta chain appears in the sequencing data of a study of response to subunit inactivated influenza vaccine listed by TCRdb under 2018. The study in broad terms: To follow how T cells responded to a trivalent subunit inactivated influenza vaccine, the researchers relied on deep quantitative profiling of the T cell receptor repertoire.

What the study reported, not specific to this receptor: The authors proposed that each seasonal influenza vaccination may bring in only a limited number of new T cells.

The library was made by RT-PCR. For sequencing, an Illumina HiSeq 2500 was employed. In TCRdb, the public reads were trimmed at Q25 with fastp and aligned with MiXCR, with productive beta chains retained. Rows matching on CDR3 protein sequence are summarized as one entry with the most common DNA and genes. Counted in this sample were around 540,000 distinct CDR3 sequences; over 9.5% of them appeared once. Roughly 10% of the sample is held by the ten biggest clonotypes. Of note for this clonotype: Its recognized antigen is unknown. No base quality information exists; no much larger clone differs at one position.

The TCR was taken from a man aged 50-60 years who received an inactivated influenza vaccine. Donor details come from another sample of the same person, matched by shared clones. Specimen: PBMCs from blood, collected on the day of vaccination.

DNA sequence: TGTGCCAGCAGTCCCCGCGCTAGCGGGAGGTTCGAGACCCAGTACTTC. Translated, this is CASSPRASGRFETQYF. The chain uses TRBV27 and TRBJ2-5; TRBD2 aligns with 11 central bases. The CDR3 contains 16 residues, cysteine and phenylalanine counted. Here the CDR3 DNA is all that survives: 48 bases in frame from base 1. The germline V gene (reference sequence) gives CDR1 as MNHEY and CDR2 as SMNVEV. Compared with germline, V lacks 5 bases and J lacks 5 bases; bases without a gene match: 10.